Listed below are T cell receptor beta chains from one sample, sequenced in a study of spatial heterogeneity in lung cancer. TCRdb re-called the 5' RACE reads through MiXCR, storing one row per CDR3 protein. The data show 100,000 to 110,000 distinct CDR3 sequences, 4% to 4.5% seen once. The source was lung tumor tissue, collected at surgery. The receptor source for this set is a male donor with early-stage non-small cell lung cancer. Both conserved end residues are part of each CDR3. A D gene is named only where the DNA matches it firmly. Not all rows give a size; the values are once, few, many and, for expanded clones, a class.

J gene	V gene	D gene	clone size	CDR3 DNA	CDR3 protein
TRBJ2-1	TRBV7-2	NA	few	TGTGCCAGCAGCCTTCGACTGAACAATGAGCAGTTCTTC	CASSLRLNNEQFF
TRBJ1-6	TRBV6-5	TRBD1	many	TGTGCCAGCAGGAGAACAGGGGGATCACCCCTCCACTTT	CASRRTGGSPLHF
TRBJ1-5	TRBV20-1	NA	many	TGCAGTGCTAGAGTTGGGGTAATCTATAGCAATCAGCCCCAGCATTTT	CSARVGVIYSNQPQHF
TRBJ2-1	TRBV18	TRBD2	many	TGTGCCAGCTCACCACTAGCGGGAACGGGAAATGAGCAGTTCTTC	CASSPLAGTGNEQFF
TRBJ2-7	TRBV3-1	TRBD1	many	TGTGCCAGCAGCCAAATTACGGGGACAGGTTACGAGCAGTACTTC	CASSQITGTGYEQYF
TRBJ2-5	TRBV6-6	TRBD1	many	TGTGCCAGCAGTTTACAGGGGGTCCAAGAGACCCAGTACTTC	CASSLQGVQETQYF
TRBJ2-2	TRBV6-1	NA	many	TGTGCCAGCAGTGAAGACCTTACTGGGGAGCTGTTTTTT	CASSEDLTGELFF
TRBJ1-1	TRBV28	NA	many	TGTGCCAGCAGTTCAATATCCGTGAAAGCTTTCTTT	CASSSISVKAFF
TRBJ1-4	TRBV6-5	NA	many	TGTGCCAGCAGTTATTACAAAAATGAAAAACTGTTTTTT	CASSYYKNEKLFF
TRBJ2-3	TRBV20-1	NA	many	TGCAGTGCCGGGGAGGAAACCACAGATACGCAGTATTTT	CSAGEETTDTQYF
TRBJ1-5	TRBV20-1	TRBD1	few	TGCAGTGCTCGTACAGGGGAGATACAGCCCCAGCATTTT	CSARTGEIQPQHF
TRBJ2-3	TRBV29-1	NA	many	TGCAGCGTCTGGGGGGCGGTCACAGATACGCAGTATTTT	CSVWGAVTDTQYF
TRBJ1-3	TRBV7-9	NA	many	TGTGCCAGCAGATCAGGGATGGGGCGGAACACCATATATTTT	CASRSGMGRNTIYF
TRBJ1-2	TRBV6-1	NA	few	TGTGCCAGCACCGCAGGTCCCCACTATGGCTACACCTTC	CASTAGPHYGYTF
TRBJ1-1	TRBV5-1	NA	many	TGCGCCAGCAGCTTGGGAATGTGGCGTGGCGGTGAAGCTTTCTTT	CASSLGMWRGGEAFF
TRBJ1-3	TRBV5-1	NA	many	TGCGCCAGCAGCTTGACAGGCCCAAGCTCTGGAAACACCATATATTTT	CASSLTGPSSGNTIYF
TRBJ2-2	TRBV11-2	NA	many	TGTGCCAGCAGCTTAGCGTATATCGGCGGGCCGGGCACCGGGGAGCTGTTTTTT	CASSLAYIGGPGTGELFF
TRBJ2-7	TRBV20-1	TRBD2	NA	TGCAGTGCTCCCCAGACTAGCGGGGGAACCTACGAGCAGTACTTC	CSAPQTSGGTYEQYF
TRBJ2-5	TRBV5-5	TRBD2	few	TGTGCCAGCAGCTTGGGAGGAGCGGGAGGGCCTGTGACCCAGTACTTC	CASSLGGAGGPVTQYF
TRBJ2-2	TRBV21-1	NA	many	TGTGCCAGCAGCAAAGGGGGGGACAGACCGAACACCGGGGAGCTGTTTTTT	CASSKGGDRPNTGELFF
TRBJ2-7	TRBV20-1	TRBD2	many	TGCAGTGCTAGGGCCGGCGGGAGGGCCCGTTTCGAGCAGTACTTC	CSARAGGRARFEQYF
TRBJ1-2	TRBV11-2	NA	few	TGTGCCAGCAGCCCCACCTGGCAGGGCTCTAACTATGGCTACACCTTC	CASSPTWQGSNYGYTF
TRBJ1-5	TRBV12-3/TRBV12-4	NA	many	TGTGCCAGCAGTCCCCGTGCGGGGCGAGGCAATCAGCCCCAGCATTTT	CASSPRAGRGNQPQHF
TRBJ2-7	TRBV12-3/TRBV12-4	NA	many	TGTGCCAGCAGTCGCTGGCGGGGTGAGCAGTACTTC	CASSRWRGEQYF
TRBJ2-2	TRBV11-2	NA	many	TGTGCCAGCAGCCCCCGGAACACCGGGGAGCTGTTTTTT	CASSPRNTGELFF
TRBJ1-2	TRBV2	NA	many	TGTGCCAGCAGAAACTCCGGGGGTGGCTATGGCTACACCTTC	CASRNSGGGYGYTF
TRBJ2-3	TRBV7-2	NA	many	TGTGCCAGCAGCTTTGACGGTTTGTCCGCCACAGATACGCAGTATTTT	CASSFDGLSATDTQYF
TRBJ2-1	TRBV2	TRBD2	few	TGTGCCAGCAGTGATGGGCTAGCGGATTACAATGAGCAGTTCTTC	CASSDGLADYNEQFF
TRBJ2-2	TRBV9	NA	NA	TGTGCCAGCAGCGTACTCCCGGGGACGAACACCGGGGAGCTGTTTTTT	CASSVLPGTNTGELFF
TRBJ2-2	TRBV20-1	NA	many	TGCAGTGGGCTGATGGGCGGGGCGAACACCGGGGAGCTGTTTTTT	CSGLMGGANTGELFF
TRBJ2-3	TRBV6-5	TRBD2	NA	TGTGCCAGCAGTTACTCTTCAGCGGGAGGGGCAGATACGCAGTATTTT	CASSYSSAGGADTQYF
TRBJ2-7	TRBV29-1	TRBD1	many	TGCAGCGTTAAAGAGGGGGCCTCCTACGAGCAGTACTTC	CSVKEGASYEQYF
TRBJ2-1	TRBV5-1	NA	NA	TGCGCCAGCAGCTTGGAGGGCCGTGAATACAATGAGCAGTTCTTC	CASSLEGREYNEQFF
TRBJ1-2	TRBV28	TRBD1	few	TGTGCCAGCAGGGACCAGCAGCCAGGGGGACGGGGCTATGGCTACACCTTC	CASRDQQPGGRGYGYTF
TRBJ1-4	TRBV2	NA	NA	TGTGCCAGCAGTGAAGCGGATGAAAAACTGTTTTTT	CASSEADEKLFF
TRBJ2-2	TRBV28	NA	many	TGTGCCAGCAGTCCGGATCCCCCCTGGTCGGGACCGCACACCGGGGAGCTGTTTTTT	CASSPDPPWSGPHTGELFF
TRBJ2-1	TRBV4-2	TRBD2	many	TGTGCCAGCAGCCAACCGGGCGGGAGGGCCAGGAATGAGCAGTTCTTC	CASSQPGGRARNEQFF
TRBJ2-7	TRBV6-5	TRBD2	many	TGTGCCAGCGAACCATGGGAGGGAGCCATCTACGAGCAGTACTTC	CASEPWEGAIYEQYF
TRBJ2-4	TRBV28	TRBD1	many	TGTGCCAGCAGTACTCAGGGGGCTCGAAACATTCAGTACTTC	CASSTQGARNIQYF